The 8 T cell receptor beta chains listed next were all sequenced from one sample in a study of identical twins. TCRdb re-called the 5' RACE reads with MiXCR, one entry per CDR3 protein. This table has roughly 690,000 distinct CDR3 sequences, approximately 6.1% appearing once. The sequencing input was naive T cells sorted from blood. Source of these receptors: a man between 18 and 35 years old in good health.

This clonotype was recorded at least ten times. The chain employs TRBV15 and TRBJ1-1; D unclear. The ends were cut back, 0 bases at V and 6 bases at J, with 11 bases in the middle. Germline-derived CDR1 and CDR2 are LNHNV and YYDKDF (reference sequence). CDR3 length: 14 residues. CDR3 sequence: CATSRDRAGPEAFF. CDR3 nucleotide sequence: TGTGCCACCAGCAGAGATCGGGCAGGCCCTGAAGCTTTCTTT.

This clonotype was detected ten times or more. This chain connects TRBV28 to TRBJ2-1, with 8 bases identical to TRBD2. The ends lost 4 bases at V and 0 bases at J; junction bases unmatched: 8. CDR3 length: 17 amino acids. Per the germline V gene, CDR1 is MDHEN and CDR2 is SYDVKM. In DNA, the CDR3 is TGTGCCAGCAGTTCACCACTAGCGGTAAGCTCCTACAATGAGCAGTTCTTC. Translating it yields CASSSPLAVSSYNEQFF.

With regard to this clonotype: A junction boundary mismatches the germline segment, possibly from a read error. This chain joins TRBV20-1 and TRBJ2-5; D unclear. The CDR3 is made up of 14 amino acids. CDR1 and CDR2 (germline): DFQATT, SNEGSKA (reference sequence). Here the CDR3 DNA reads TGCAGTGCTAGAGGTTGGGCATTACAAGAGGCCCAGTACTTC. Protein product: CSARGWALQEAQYF.

This chain connects TRBV20-1 to TRBJ2-1; no clear D gene. This CDR3 has 15 residues. Germline values: CDR1 DFQATT, CDR2 SNEGSKA (reference sequence). Deletions cut 0 bases from V and 2 bases from J, with 11 bases between. The CDR3, as DNA: TGCAGTGCTAGAGATGCGGCCCAAACCTACAATGAGCAGTTCTTC. This codes for CSARDAAQTYNEQFF.

This clonotype was counted between two and nine times. V usage is TRBV6-1 and J usage is TRBJ2-1; 10 bases are shared with TRBD2. Germline CDR1 MNHNS, CDR2 SASEGT. V lost 6 bases to trimming and J lost 7 bases; unmatched junction nucleotides: 15. The CDR3 consists of 17 residues. As DNA, the CDR3 is TGTGCCAGCAGCGAAAACCCTAGCGGGAGTCCGGAAAATGAGCAGTTCTTC. Its translation: CASSENPSGSPENEQFF.

This clonotype appeared many times. The CDR3 reads CASSLATGGQADTQYF. The CDR3 bases are TGCGCCAGCAGCTTGGCCACGGGAGGTCAAGCAGATACGCAGTATTTT. The chain uses TRBV5-1 and TRBJ2-3; TRBD2 aligns across 7 bases. Germline values: CDR1 SGHRS, CDR2 YFSETQ. J lost 4 bases, V lost 0 bases, and 8 bases had no gene match. The CDR3 spans 16 residues.

This sequence joins TRBV19 and TRBJ2-6, with D unresolved. V was clipped by 7 bases and J by 1 base, with 5 bases between them. The CDR3 has 13 amino acids. The germline V gene has CDR1 LNHDA and CDR2 SQIVND (reference sequence). CDR3 loop: CASIRSGANVLTF. The CDR3 nucleotides read TGTGCCAGTATCCGTTCTGGGGCCAACGTCCTGACTTTC.

In this sample, this clonotype turned up many times. The rearrangement uses TRBV20-1 and TRBJ1-5; D gene unclear. Looked up from germline, CDR1 is DFQATT and CDR2 is SNEGSKA (reference sequence). The CDR3 spans 14 residues. V was pared by 4 bases and J by 0 bases, with 10 bases between. CDR3 region: CSANGGHSNQPQHF. The CDR3 bases are TGCAGTGCTAACGGCGGTCATAGCAATCAGCCCCAGCATTTT.